This T cell receptor (beta chain) was recovered during a study of T cell responses to AZD1222 COVID-19 vaccine. For this clone: Its target is unknown.

General observations from the study: Only six AZD1222 recipients tested seropositive at baseline. Mapped onto spike, vaccine-associated CD4 TCRs spanned it and were dominant at 160-218 and 743-854. Of spike-specific TCRs, nearly half reportedly target regions left unmutated in variants.

The repertoire was sequenced with immunoSEQ multiplex PCR; TCRdb's copy has only in-frame clones and lacks some. Altogether 90,000 to 100,000 clones are present, 85% to 90% being singletons, with the ten largest covering under 8.5%. Germline loops: CDR1 MDHEN, CDR2 SYDVKM. This CDR3 has 12 amino acids. V dropped 1 base and J dropped 6 bases, with 6 bases sitting between them. The specimen was peripheral blood, collected on day 0 of AZD1222 vaccination. The source of this sequence is an adult in good health. This chain connects TRBV28 to TRBJ1-2; no reliable D call. Here the CDR3 reads CASSLLGNGYTF. The CDR3 DNA is TGTGCCAGCAGTTTATTAGGGAATGGCTACACCTTC.